This is a list of T cell receptor beta chains from one sample in a study of blood T cell repertoires in COVID-19. TCRdb's copy holds only in-frame clones and misses some; the assay was immunoSEQ multiplex PCR. Found here are about 180,000 clones, about 83% of them singletons; the top ten hold 1.5%. Sequenced input: peripheral blood. The source of these receptors is a human donor in a cohort sampled during active COVID-19. The CDR3 runs from the conserved cysteine through the conserved F or W. The order of the fields is D gene, clone size, J gene, V gene, CDR3 protein, CDR3 DNA. D genes are given only for firm matches. The size field is filled for only some rows; it gives once, few, many or a size class.

>-|few|TRBJ2-7|TRBV10-2
CASSESIQVSYEQYF
TGCGCCAGCAGTGAGTCGATCCAGGTGTCCTACGAGCAGTACTTC
>TRBD1|-|TRBJ2-5|TRBV28
CASSLQGAGETQYF
TGTGCCAGCAGCCTACAGGGGGCTGGAGAGACCCAGTACTTC
>TRBD2|few|TRBJ2-7|TRBV4-3
CASSDGLAGTYEQYF
TGCGCCAGCAGCGACGGACTAGCGGGTACCTACGAGCAGTACTTC
>TRBD1|-|TRBJ2-1|TRBV19
CASRGQGAGEQFF
TGTGCCAGTAGGGGACAGGGGGCCGGTGAGCAGTTCTTC
>-|-|TRBJ1-1|TRBV29-1
CSVEGDKMNTEAFF
TGCAGCGTTGAAGGGGACAAGATGAACACTGAAGCTTTCTTT
>-|few|TRBJ1-5|TRBV7-2
CASSLGQSYQHF
TGTGCCAGCAGCTTAGGGCAAAGTTACCAGCATTTT
>TRBD1|-|TRBJ1-2|TRBV6-6
CASRTGTGGGYTF
TGTGCCAGCAGAACCGGGACAGGGGGTGGCTACACCTTC
>-|-|TRBJ1-2|TRBV21-1
CASSRRAEKYGYTF
TGTGCCAGCAGCAGGAGGGCCGAAAAATATGGCTACACCTTC
>-|-|TRBJ2-1|TRBV13
CASSLGTGNEQFF
TGTGCCAGCAGCTTAGGGACTGGCAATGAGCAGTTCTTC
>-|-|TRBJ2-5|TRBV7-7
CASSLSGTQTETQYF
TGTGCTAGCAGCTTATCAGGGACACAGACAGAGACCCAGTACTTC
>TRBD1|-|TRBJ1-3|TRBV6-5
CASSSTGDLSNTIYF
TGTGCCAGCAGTTCCACAGGGGACCTTTCGAACACCATATATTTT
>TRBD2|-|TRBJ2-3|TRBV28
CASSLALAGSDTQYF
TGTGCCAGCAGTTTAGCCCTAGCGGGTTCAGATACGCAGTATTTT
>-|-|TRBJ2-2|TRBV5-5
CASSPRRDTGELFF
TGTGCCAGCAGCCCCCGTAGAGACACCGGGGAGCTGTTTTTT
>-|-|TRBJ2-7|TRBV5-6
CASNIQGWDEQYF
TGTGCCAGCAACATCCAGGGGTGGGACGAGCAGTACTTC
>-|few|TRBJ2-7|TRBV6-5
CASSYQQGTYEQYF
TGTGCCAGCAGTTACCAGCAGGGGACCTACGAGCAGTACTTC
>TRBD2|-|TRBJ2-6|TRBV4-2
CASSQGSRGSNVLTF
TGTGCCAGCAGCCAAGGTTCGCGGGGGTCCAACGTCCTGACTTTC
>TRBD1|-|TRBJ2-1|TRBV5-1
CASSSGQGANEQFF
TGCGCCAGCAGCTCGGGACAGGGAGCCAATGAGCAGTTCTTC
>-|-|TRBJ2-5|TRBV11-2
CASSLGGGRSGETQYF
TGTGCCAGCAGCTTAGGGGGCGGCCGCTCTGGGGAGACCCAGTACTTC
>TRBD1|many|TRBJ2-6|TRBV3-1/TRBV3-2
CASSHLQGSGANVLTF
TGTGCCAGCAGCCACCTACAGGGGAGCGGGGCCAACGTCCTGACTTTC
>-|-|TRBJ2-6|TRBV9
CASSGGPGANVLTF
TGTGCCAGCAGCGGGGGGCCTGGGGCCAACGTCCTGACTTTC
>-|-|TRBJ1-3|TRBV9
CASSVDTYSGNTIYF
TGTGCCAGCAGCGTCGACACCTACTCTGGAAACACCATATATTTT
>-|once|TRBJ2-7|TRBV11-1
CASSLSTAGVYEQYF
TGTGCCAGCAGCTTAAGTACTGCCGGAGTTTACGAGCAGTACTTC
>TRBD1|-|TRBJ2-7|TRBV12-3/TRBV12-4
CASSRTGGGEQYF
TGTGCCAGCAGTCGGACAGGGGGCGGCGAGCAGTACTTC
>TRBD1|-|TRBJ1-2|TRBV2
CASSGTGNYGYTF
TGTGCCAGCAGTGGGACAGGGAACTATGGCTACACCTTC
>TRBD2|-|TRBJ2-7|TRBV4-1
CASSQAPLAGEDEQYF
TGCGCCAGCAGCCAAGCTCCACTAGCGGGGGAGGACGAGCAGTACTTC
>-|-|TRBJ1-6|TRBV3-1/TRBV3-2
CASSQGAENSPLHF
TGTGCCAGCAGCCAAGGGGCAGAGAATTCACCCCTCCACTTT
>TRBD2|few|TRBJ2-7|TRBV28
CASSPTLAGEYEQYF
TGTGCCAGCAGTCCGACTCTAGCGGGAGAATACGAGCAGTACTTC
>-|-|TRBJ1-4|TRBV11-2
CASSLTGFWEKLFF
TGTGCCAGCAGCCTTACAGGGTTTTGGGAAAAACTGTTTTTT
>-|-|TRBJ2-3|TRBV9
CASSPGLFSTDTQYF
TGTGCCAGCAGCCCAGGACTATTTAGCACAGATACGCAGTATTTT
>-|-|TRBJ1-2|TRBV9
CASSVAGQAYGYTF
TGTGCCAGCAGCGTAGCTGGGCAAGCCTATGGCTACACCTTC
>-|-|TRBJ2-1|TRBV12-3/TRBV12-4
CASRMPRSEQFF
TGTGCCAGCAGGATGCCGAGGAGTGAGCAGTTCTTC
>-|-|TRBJ1-6|TRBV27
CASSLTGPNSPLHF
TGTGCCAGCAGTTTAACAGGGCCGAATTCACCCCTCCACTTT
>-|-|TRBJ2-4|TRBV5-1
CASSLAPKEANIQYF
TGCGCCAGCAGCTTGGCTCCCAAGGAGGCAAACATTCAGTACTTC
>-|-|TRBJ1-1|TRBV29-1
CSVLRVLNTEAFF
TGCAGCGTTCTCAGGGTTTTGAACACTGAAGCTTTCTTT
>TRBD1|-|TRBJ2-7|TRBV7-9
CASSPGTGIYEQYF
TGTGCCAGCAGCCCCGGGACAGGGATCTACGAGCAGTACTTC
>-|few|TRBJ1-2|TRBV10-1
CASSESRRYGYTF
TGCGCCAGCAGTGAGTCGAGGCGGTATGGCTACACCTTC
>-|-|TRBJ1-3|TRBV19
CASSVGVSGNTIYF
TGTGCCAGTAGTGTGGGCGTCTCTGGAAACACCATATATTTT
>-|-|TRBJ1-3|TRBV7-2
CASSLASGPGNTIYF
TGTGCCAGCAGCTTAGCGTCAGGGCCGGGAAACACCATATATTTT
>TRBD1|once|TRBJ2-7|TRBV5-4
CASSAGTGVREQYF
TGTGCCAGCAGCGCCGGGACAGGGGTGAGGGAGCAGTACTTC
>TRBD1|-|TRBJ1-1|TRBV4-2
CASSRERTGGTEAFF
TGTGCCAGCAGCCGTGAAAGGACAGGGGGAACTGAAGCTTTCTTT
>-|-|TRBJ1-4|TRBV7-9
CASSLAQGRNEKLFF
TGTGCCAGCAGCTTAGCGCAGGGGCGTAATGAAAAACTGTTTTTT
>-|-|TRBJ1-2|TRBV9
CASSPGQLYGYTF
TGTGCCAGCAGCCCCGGACAGCTCTATGGCTACACCTTC